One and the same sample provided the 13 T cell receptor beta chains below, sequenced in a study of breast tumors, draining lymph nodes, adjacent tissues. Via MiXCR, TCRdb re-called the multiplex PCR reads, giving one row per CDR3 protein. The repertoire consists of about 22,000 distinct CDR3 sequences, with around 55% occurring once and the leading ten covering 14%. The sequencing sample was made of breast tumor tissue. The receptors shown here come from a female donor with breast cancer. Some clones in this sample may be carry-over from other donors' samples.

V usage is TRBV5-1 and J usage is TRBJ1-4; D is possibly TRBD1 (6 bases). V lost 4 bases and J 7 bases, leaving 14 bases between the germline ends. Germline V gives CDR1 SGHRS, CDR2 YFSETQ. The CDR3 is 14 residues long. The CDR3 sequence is CASSLGQFREKLFF. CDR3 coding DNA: TGCGCCAGCAGCCTCGGACAGTTTCGTGAAAAACTGTTTTTT.

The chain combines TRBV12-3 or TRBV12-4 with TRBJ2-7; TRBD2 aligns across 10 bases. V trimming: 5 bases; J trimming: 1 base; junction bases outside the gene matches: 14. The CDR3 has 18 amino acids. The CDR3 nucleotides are TGTGCCAGCAGTCCCTCGAAGACTAGCGGGCCTACTTCCTACGAGCAGTACTTC. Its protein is CASSPSKTSGPTSYEQYF.

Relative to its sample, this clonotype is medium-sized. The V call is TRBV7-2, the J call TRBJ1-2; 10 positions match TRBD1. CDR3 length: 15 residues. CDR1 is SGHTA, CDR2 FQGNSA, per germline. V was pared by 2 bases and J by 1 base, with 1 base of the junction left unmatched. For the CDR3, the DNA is TGTGCCAGCAGCTTACGGGACAGGGGTAACTATGGCTACACCTTC. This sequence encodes CASSLRDRGNYGYTF.

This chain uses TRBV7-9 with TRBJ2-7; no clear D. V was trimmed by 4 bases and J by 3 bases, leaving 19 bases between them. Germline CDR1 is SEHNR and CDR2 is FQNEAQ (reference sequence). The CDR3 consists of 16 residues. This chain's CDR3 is CASSSGPGRSGYEQYF. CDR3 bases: TGTGCCAGCAGCTCGGGTCCCGGGCGGAGTGGCTACGAGCAGTACTTC.

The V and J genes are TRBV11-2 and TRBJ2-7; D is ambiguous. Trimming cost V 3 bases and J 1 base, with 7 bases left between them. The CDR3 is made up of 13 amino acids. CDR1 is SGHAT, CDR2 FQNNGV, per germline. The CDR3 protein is CASSFGPSYEQYF. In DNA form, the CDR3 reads TGTGCCAGCAGCTTTGGCCCTTCCTACGAGCAGTACTTC. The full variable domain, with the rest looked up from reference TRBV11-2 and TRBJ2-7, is EAGVAQSPRYKIIEKRQSVAFWCNPISGHATLYWYQQILGQGPKLLIQFQNNGVVDDSQLPKDRFSAERLKGVDSTLKIQPAKLEDSAVYLCASSFGPSYEQYFGPGTRLTVT.

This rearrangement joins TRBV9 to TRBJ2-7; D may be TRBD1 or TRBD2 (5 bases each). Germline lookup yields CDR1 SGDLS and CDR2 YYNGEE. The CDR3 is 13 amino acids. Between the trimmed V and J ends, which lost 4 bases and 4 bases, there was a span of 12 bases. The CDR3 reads CASSSHEGYEQYF. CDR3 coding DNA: TGTGCCAGCAGCTCCCACGAGGGGTACGAGCAGTACTTC.

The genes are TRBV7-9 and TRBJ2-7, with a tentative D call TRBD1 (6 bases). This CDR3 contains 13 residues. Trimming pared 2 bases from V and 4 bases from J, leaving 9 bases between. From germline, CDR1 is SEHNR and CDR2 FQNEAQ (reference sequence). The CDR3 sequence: CASSLPGQYEQYF. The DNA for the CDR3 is TGTGCCAGCAGCTTACCCGGACAGTACGAGCAGTACTTC. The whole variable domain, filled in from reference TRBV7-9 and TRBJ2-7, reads DTGVSQNPRHKITKRGQNVTFRCDPISEHNRLYWYRQTLGQGPEFLTYFQNEAQLEKSRLLSDRFSAERPKGSFSTLEIQRTEQGDSAMYLCASSLPGQYEQYFGPGTRLTVT.

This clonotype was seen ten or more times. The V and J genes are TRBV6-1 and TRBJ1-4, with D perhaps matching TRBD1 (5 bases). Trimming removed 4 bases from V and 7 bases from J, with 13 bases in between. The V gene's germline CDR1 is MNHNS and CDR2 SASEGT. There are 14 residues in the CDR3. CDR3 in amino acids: CASSGWQGSEKLFF. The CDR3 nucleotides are TGTGCCAGCAGTGGGTGGCAGGGTAGTGAAAAACTGTTTTTT.

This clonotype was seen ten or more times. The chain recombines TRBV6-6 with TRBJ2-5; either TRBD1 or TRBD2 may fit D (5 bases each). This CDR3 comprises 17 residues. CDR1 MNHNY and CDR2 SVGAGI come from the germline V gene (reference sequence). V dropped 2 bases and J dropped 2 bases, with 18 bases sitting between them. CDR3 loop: CASSYPVPIGTQETQYF. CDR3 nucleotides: TGTGCCAGCAGTTACCCGGTCCCTATCGGGACGCAAGAGACCCAGTACTTC.

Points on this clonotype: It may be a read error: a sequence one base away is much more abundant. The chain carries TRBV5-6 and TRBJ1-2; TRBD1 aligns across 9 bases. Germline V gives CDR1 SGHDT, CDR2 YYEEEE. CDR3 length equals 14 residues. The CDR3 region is CASSYGTGNYGCTF. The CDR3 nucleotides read TGTGCCAGCAGCTACGGGACAGGGAACTATGGCTGCACCTTC.

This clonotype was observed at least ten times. The CDR3 DNA follows: TGTGCCAGCAGTGCGGGACAGGGAACTCAGCCCCAGCATTTT. Residues: CASSAGQGTQPQHF. The gene calls are TRBV12-3 or TRBV12-4 and TRBJ1-5, with 9 bases aligning to TRBD1. The CDR3 contains 14 residues. Losses at the gene ends were 5 bases for V and 6 bases for J; bases not matched to a gene: 5.

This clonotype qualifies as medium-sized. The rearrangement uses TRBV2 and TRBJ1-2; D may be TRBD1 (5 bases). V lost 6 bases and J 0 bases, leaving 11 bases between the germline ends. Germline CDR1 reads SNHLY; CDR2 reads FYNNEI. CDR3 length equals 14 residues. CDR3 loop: CASSQGYPNYGYTF. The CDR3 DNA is TGTGCCAGCAGCCAGGGTTATCCTAACTATGGCTACACCTTC.

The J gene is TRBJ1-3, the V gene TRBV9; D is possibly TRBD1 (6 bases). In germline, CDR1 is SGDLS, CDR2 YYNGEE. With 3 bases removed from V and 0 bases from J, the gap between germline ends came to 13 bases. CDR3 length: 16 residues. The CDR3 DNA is TGTGCCAGCAGCGCGGAGGAGGGGGGCTCTGGAAACACCATATATTTT. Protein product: CASSAEEGGSGNTIYF.